A single T cell receptor (beta chain) is shown here with its context. Its antigen is unknown. Germline V gene lookup returns CDR1 SGHRS and CDR2 YFSETQ. CDR3 length: 16 residues. V shed 4 bases and J 0 bases; nucleotides not matched to a gene: 6. This record comes from a study of siplizumab effects on memory and regulatory T cells. General study results and limits: No assignable naive or memory phenotype existed for roughly 75-97% of proliferating CD4+ or CD8+ clones. With siplizumab, mappable alloreactive CD4+ clones averaged 68.8% Treg-derived, versus about 29% in controls. Memory cells seemed less diverse than naive T cells, which seemed major alloresponse contributors. Confirmatory evidence of suppressive function in proliferating siplizumab-culture Tregs was not obtained.

Data came from immunoSEQ multiplex PCR; TCRdb stores just in-frame clones and leaves some out. The sample carries nearly 85,000 clones, roughly 94% recorded once. The gene calls are TRBV5-1 and TRBJ2-1; TRBD2 agrees at 8 bases. The receptor comes from a human donor in good health. Specimen: CD8+ T cells sorted from blood. The CDR3 coding sequence is TGCGCCAGCAGCCCAACCGGGACTAGCTCCTACAATGAGCAGTTCTTC. Its protein is CASSPTGTSSYNEQFF.